The next 17 T cell receptor beta chains were all read from a single sample in a study of blood T cells in healthy people across ages. Then a second PCR, running roughly 7 to 11 cycles, was carried out with a sample-barcoded 5' primer and a J-beta primer mix. From the 5' RACE reads, TCRdb called clonotypes with MiXCR, one entry per CDR3 protein. The sample has under 800,000 distinct CDR3 sequences; approximately 43% are singletons. Sequenced sample: blood. Receptors originate from a woman between 55 and 75 years old in good health.

The chain recombines TRBV11-3 with TRBJ2-1, with 9 positions matching TRBD2. The CDR3 totals 17 residues. Germline assignment: CDR1 SGHNT and CDR2 YENEEA. With 5 bases clipped from V and 5 bases from J, the junction kept 13 bases outside the gene matches. DNA for the CDR3: TGTGCCAGCAGCCCAATAGCGGGGGAGGTTTCCCACAATGAGCAGTTCTTC. Translation gives CASSPIAGEVSHNEQFF.

This clonotype has only a few counts. This sequence joins TRBV27 and TRBJ1-3; D gene uncertain. Germline CDR1 MNHEY, CDR2 SMNVEV (reference sequence). Trimming removed 2 bases at V and 0 bases at J, with 8 bases between. The CDR3 spans 15 residues. CDR3 in amino acids: CASSLHRSSGNTIYF. In DNA, the CDR3 is TGTGCCAGCAGTTTACATAGGAGCTCTGGAAACACCATATATTTT.

The chain is built from TRBV6-2 or TRBV6-3 and TRBJ2-3; 9 nucleotides line up with TRBD2. Germline V gene data show CDR1 as MNHEY and CDR2 as SVGEGT. V shed 5 bases, J shed 7 bases, and the junction held 13 bases outside the gene matches. This CDR3 contains 16 residues. Here the CDR3 DNA reads TGTGCCAGCAGTCCTCTGGCTCAGCGGGAGGTTAATACGCAGTATTTT. Translation gives CASSPLAQREVNTQYF.

This clonotype was counted a few times. J is TRBJ1-1 and V is TRBV20-1; D ambiguous. V shed 2 bases and J shed 5 bases, with 3 bases lying between them. The V gene's germline CDR1 is DFQATT and CDR2 SNEGSKA (reference sequence). The CDR3 sequence is 10 residues long. Written as DNA, the CDR3 is TGCAGTGCTAGACGAACTGAAGCTTTCTTT. It translates to CSARRTEAFF.

This clonotype was observed a handful of times. This rearrangement joins TRBV24-1 to TRBJ2-1; TRBD1 matches at 9 bases. With 5 bases clipped from V and 5 bases from J, the junction kept 3 bases outside the gene matches. CDR3 length: 14 residues. From germline, CDR1 is KGHDR and CDR2 SFDVKD. The CDR3 sequence is CATSVGQGNNEQFF. The CDR3 nucleotides read TGTGCCACCAGTGTCGGACAGGGGAACAATGAGCAGTTCTTC.

Turning to this clonotype: Being one base from a much bigger clone, this may be a read error. The V gene is TRBV20-1, the J gene TRBJ2-3; 9 nucleotides agree with TRBD1. The junction had 10 bases not matched to a gene; V was cut back by 4 bases and J by 5 bases. The CDR3 loop spans 15 amino acids. Germline assignment: CDR1 DFQATT and CDR2 SNEGSKA (reference sequence). CDR3 residues: CSAIVDRGSRDTQYF. CDR3 sequence (DNA): TGCAGTGCTATTGTAGACAGGGGGTCGCGAGATACGCAGTATTTT.

This sequence joins TRBV20-1 and TRBJ2-7; D gene ambiguous. The closer fit of TRBJ2-5 to the DNA end suggests the J call may be wrong. Germline V lookup: CDR1 DFQATT, CDR2 SNEGSKA (reference sequence). The CDR3 has 11 amino acids. DNA of the CDR3: TGCAGTGCTCCGCGGACAGAGACCCAGTACTTC. Translated: CSAPRTETQYF.

The chain recombines TRBV5-5 with TRBJ2-5; 14 positions match TRBD2. V was clipped by 4 bases and J by 2 bases; unmatched bases: 7. CDR3 length: 17 residues. Germline V CDR1 and CDR2: SGHKS, YYEKEE (reference sequence). CDR3 loop: CASSPGTSGGLQETQYF. CDR3 DNA: TGTGCCAGCAGCCCCGGGACTAGCGGGGGCCTACAAGAGACCCAGTACTTC. The full variable domain, with the rest looked up from reference TRBV5-5 and TRBJ2-5, is DAGVTQSPTHLIKTRGQQVTLRCSPISGHKSVSWYQQVLGQGPQFIFQYYEKEERGRGNFPDRFSARQFPNYSSELNVNALLLGDSALYLCASSPGTSGGLQETQYFGPGTRLLVL.

This clonotype showed up just a few times. This rearrangement joins TRBV5-1 to TRBJ2-1; no clear D. This CDR3 is built from 15 residues. Germline V gives CDR1 SGHRS, CDR2 YFSETQ. The V end lost 7 bases, the J end lost 6 bases, and 20 bases lay between the germline ends. Here the CDR3 DNA reads TGCGCCAGCTCCCGACGACGCCCCGAAACCAATGAGCAGTTCTTC. Amino acids: CASSRRRPETNEQFF.

This clonotype occurred once. The chain recombines TRBV15 with TRBJ2-5; 9 bases map to TRBD1. V shed 3 bases and J 1 base; nucleotides not matched to a gene: 9. Germline V gives CDR1 LNHNV, CDR2 YYDKDF (reference sequence). This CDR3 comprises 17 residues. The CDR3 DNA is TGTGCCACCAGCAGCCGTGGAAGGACAGGGGTCCAAGAGACCCAGTACTTC. It yields the protein CATSSRGRTGVQETQYF.

There are a few counts of this clonotype. V gene TRBV7-6 combines with J gene TRBJ1-1; 11 positions match TRBD1. This CDR3 spans 17 amino acids. The V segment lost 3 bases and the J segment 3 bases; nucleotides outside the gene matches: 9. Germline V gene lookup returns CDR1 SGHVS and CDR2 FNYEAQ. The CDR3 DNA follows: TGTGCCAGCAGCTTCCGGGACAGGGGGTCTTCGGACACTGAAGCTTTCTTT. Amino acid sequence: CASSFRDRGSSDTEAFF.

The V and J genes are TRBV29-1 and TRBJ1-2; 8 bases line up with TRBD1. This CDR3 has 14 amino acids. Germline V gives CDR1 SQVTM, CDR2 ANQGSEA. J gave up 7 bases and V 0 bases, and 7 bases lay outside the gene matches. The CDR3 sequence is CSVEEGTGGCGYTF. Here the CDR3 DNA reads TGCAGCGTTGAAGAAGGGACAGGCGGCTGTGGCTACACCTTC. The full variable domain, in which reference TRBV29-1 and TRBJ1-2 provide the parts outside the CDR3, is SAVISQKPSRDICQRGTSLTIQCQVDSQVTMMFWYRQQPGQSLTLIATANQGSEATYESGFVIDKFPISRPNLTFSTLTVSNMSPEDSSIYLCSVEEGTGGCGYTFGSGTRLTVV.

This clonotype was detected a few times. This rearrangement joins TRBV4-2 to TRBJ1-2; 11 positions agree with TRBD1. Germline assignment: CDR1 LGHNA and CDR2 YNFKEQ. V dropped 0 bases and J dropped 8; count of bases not matched to a gene: 5. The CDR3 is made up of 15 amino acids. This chain's CDR3 is CASSQEGQGAVGYTF. CDR3 nucleotides: TGTGCCAGCAGCCAAGAAGGACAGGGGGCGGTAGGCTACACCTTC.

A few counts support this clonotype. V usage is TRBV20-1 and J usage is TRBJ1-5; TRBD1 matches 10 bases. Trimming took 3 bases from V and 4 from J; bases not matched to a gene: 3. Per germline, CDR1 DFQATT and CDR2 SNEGSKA (reference sequence). The CDR3 is 14 residues long. CDR3 DNA sequence: TGCAGTGCTAGCAGGACAGGGGGAAATCAGCCCCAGCATTTT. This encodes CSASRTGGNQPQHF.

Concerning this clonotype itself: Given the absence of the conserved phenylalanine or tryptophan at the CDR3 end, a read error is likely. Because the CDR3's place on the DNA is in doubt, the DNA is left out and the CDR3 is given as listed by TCRdb. The CDR3 spells CARFGRYGHTV. The rearrangement links TRBV12-5 to TRBJ1-2; the table's D call, TRBD1, was not checked against the DNA. The CDR3 length equals 11 residues, ends included. Germline V lookup: CDR1 LGHNT, CDR2 FRNRAP.

This clonotype was observed at least ten times. The V and J genes are TRBV6-5 and TRBJ2-7; no clear D. CDR3 length: 13 amino acids. Trimming stripped 5 bases from V and 1 base from J, with 9 bases between. Germline V CDR1 and CDR2: MNHEY, SVGAGI. CDR3 sequence (DNA): TGTGCCAGCAGTGGATTGGGTTCCTACGAGCAGTACTTC. Its protein product is CASSGLGSYEQYF.

This sequence joins TRBV20-1 and TRBJ1-2, with 10 bases that match TRBD1. V shed 6 bases and J 6 bases; nucleotides not matched to a gene: 7. Germline CDR1 is DFQATT and CDR2 is SNEGSKA (reference sequence). The CDR3 runs 13 residues. The CDR3 DNA reads TGCAGTGCCAATGGACAGGGGGGAGATGGCTACACCTTC. This encodes CSANGQGGDGYTF.